This T cell receptor beta chain was documented in a study of OX40 agonist ivuxolimab in advanced cancers. Repertoires were generated with immunoSEQ multiplex PCR, while TCRdb's copy carries only in-frame clones and drops some. The table shows around 46,000 clones, with around nine tenths occurring only once. This TCR was recovered from an adult with an advanced solid tumor such as melanoma, head and neck, liver or kidney cancer. Sample: CD4+ or CD8+ T cells sorted from blood, taken in a trial of the OX40 agonist ivuxolimab.

The CDR3 DNA sequence: TGTGCCAGCAGCTTAGCTGCGGGGGGTCCAGCTAGCGAGCAGTACGTC. Translating it yields CASSLAAGGPASEQYV. The V and J genes are TRBV7-6 and TRBJ2-7; 8 bases are a match to TRBD2. CDR1 is SGHVS and CDR2 is FNYEAQ in the germline V gene. CDR3 length: 16 amino acids. The junction had 10 bases not matched to a gene; V was cut back by 0 bases and J by 6 bases.